These 28 T cell receptor beta chains were sequenced from one sample in a study of technical replicates of blood from a handful of donors. Method: immunoSEQ multiplex PCR; TCRdb's copy keeps in-frame clones and lacks some. The sample holds about 91,000 clones, less than 95% seen once. The sample taken for sequencing was T cells isolated from PBMCs. The receptor source for this set is a human donor in good health.

The chain is built from TRBV9 and TRBJ2-1; TRBD1 matches 11 bases. This CDR3 spans 16 amino acids. Germline V gives CDR1 SGDLS, CDR2 YYNGEE. V dropped 2 bases and J dropped 3; count of bases not matched to a gene: 4. The CDR3 nucleotides are TGTGCCAGCAGCGTGGGACAGGGGGTGAGCTACAATGAGCAGTTCTTC. Protein product: CASSVGQGVSYNEQFF.

The J gene is TRBJ2-5, the V gene TRBV15; D gene uncertain. Trimming took 3 bases from V and 5 from J, leaving 7 bases between them. The germline V gene encodes CDR1 LNHNV and CDR2 YYDKDF (reference sequence). This CDR3 contains 12 residues. The CDR3 sequence: CATSRVSETQYF. CDR3 in DNA: TGTGCCACCAGCAGGGTTAGCGAGACCCAGTACTTC. The variable domain in full, with the rest retrieved from reference TRBV15 and TRBJ2-5, is DAMVIQNPRYQVTQFGKPVTLSCSQTLNHNVMYWYQQKSSQAPKLLFHYYDKDFNNEADTPDNFQSRRPNTSFCFLDIRSPGLGDTAMYLCATSRVSETQYFGPGTRLLVL.

This sequence joins TRBV9 and TRBJ2-5; TRBD2 matches at 9 bases. Germline CDR1 and CDR2: SGDLS and YYNGEE. The ends lost 3 bases at V and 5 bases at J; junction bases unmatched: 8. This CDR3 contains 15 residues. The CDR3: CASSDAGGPGETQYF. CDR3 in DNA: TGTGCCAGCAGCGACGCGGGGGGGCCGGGGGAGACCCAGTACTTC.

The chain is built from TRBV19 and TRBJ1-4; D perhaps matches TRBD1 (6 bases). V gave up 2 bases and J gave up 6 bases, with 19 bases separating them. From germline, CDR1 is LNHDA and CDR2 SQIVND (reference sequence). The CDR3 sequence is 17 residues long. CDR3 sequence (DNA): TGTGCCAGTAGTATAACAGAACCCAGGGGAAGGGATGAAAAACTGTTTTTT. Translated, it gives CASSITEPRGRDEKLFF.

The chain uses TRBV5-4 and TRBJ2-7; D remains unclear. V was cut by 4 bases and J by 3 bases, with 14 bases left in between. CDR1 SGHNT and CDR2 YYREEE come from the germline V gene (reference sequence). The CDR3 is 14 amino acids. For the CDR3, the DNA is TGTGCCAGCAGCCCTAGTTCGCTCTTCTACGAGCAGTACTTC. This translates into CASSPSSLFYEQYF.

The CDR3 here is CSVAGGGGTGELFF. CDR3 DNA: TGCAGCGTCGCTGGGGGGGGAGGCACCGGGGAGCTGTTTTTT. This chain uses TRBV29-1 with TRBJ2-2; 7 nucleotides line up with TRBD2. Losses at the gene ends were 6 bases for V and 4 bases for J; bases not matched to a gene: 8. The CDR3 spans 14 residues. Germline V gene sequence: CDR1 SQVTM, CDR2 ANQGSEA.

This chain connects TRBV6-5 to TRBJ1-1; perhaps TRBD1 as D (5 bases). The V end was cut by 0 bases, the J end by 11 bases, with 13 bases between. The CDR3 consists of 13 residues. CDR1 and CDR2 (germline): MNHEY, SVGAGI. CDR3 in DNA: TGTGCCAGCAGTTACTCCCCCAGGGCGCCGGCTTTCTTT. Translation gives CASSYSPRAPAFF.

This chain joins TRBV21-1 and TRBJ1-2; TRBD1 is the table's D call, not checked against the DNA. TRBV21-1 is shown as a pseudogene. This CDR3 comprises 15 residues. CDR3 residues: CASPALRQGSAGYTF. CDR3 in DNA: TGTGCCAGCCCAGCCCTCAGACAGGGATCAGCCGGCTACACCTTC.

This chain uses TRBV4-1 with TRBJ1-6; D perhaps matches TRBD1 (5 bases). The CDR3 runs to 12 residues. The V and J ends lost 1 base and 14 bases respectively, with 9 bases between them. Looked up from germline, CDR1 is MGHRA and CDR2 is YSYEKL. CDR3 amino acids: CASSQAGFSLHF. In nucleotides, the CDR3 is TGCGCCAGCAGCCAAGCAGGGTTTTCCCTCCACTTT.

This chain uses TRBV15 with TRBJ2-7, with 7 bases matching TRBD1. This CDR3 is 16 amino acids long. Germline lookup yields CDR1 LNHNV and CDR2 YYDKDF (reference sequence). J was trimmed by 2 bases and V by 6 bases; bases with no gene match: 13. CDR3: CATRAVTGTATYEQYF. DNA of the CDR3: TGTGCCACCAGAGCCGTCACGGGGACAGCTACCTACGAGCAGTACTTC.

CDR3: CASSQGPDRESQPQHF. The CDR3 DNA follows: TGCGCCAGCAGCCAAGGACCGGACAGGGAAAGTCAGCCCCAGCATTTT. The chain links TRBV4-1 to TRBJ1-5; 8 bases fit TRBD1. CDR3 length: 16 residues. Germline lookup yields CDR1 MGHRA and CDR2 YSYEKL. V gave up 1 base and J gave up 6 bases; unmatched junction bases: 8.

V usage is TRBV4-1 and J usage is TRBJ2-2, with 11 bases aligning to TRBD2. CDR3 length: 15 residues. The germline V gene has CDR1 MGHRA and CDR2 YSYEKL. After removal of 5 bases from V and 1 base from J, the junction contained 0 bases not matched to a gene. This CDR3 is CASSGTSGNTGELFF. Here the CDR3 DNA reads TGCGCCAGCAGCGGGACTAGCGGGAACACCGGGGAGCTGTTTTTT.

The rearrangement joins TRBV2 to TRBJ1-5; tentative D call: TRBD1 (5 bases). The CDR3 is 15 residues long. CDR1 SNHLY and CDR2 FYNNEI come from the germline V gene. V was clipped by 6 bases and J by 1 base, with 13 bases between them. CDR3: CASSADHRSNQPQHF. The DNA of the CDR3 is TGTGCCAGCAGCGCTGACCACAGGAGCAATCAGCCCCAGCATTTT.

The V gene is TRBV7-3, the J gene TRBJ2-7; TRBD2 matches 9 bases. This CDR3 spans 19 amino acids. V lost 2 bases and J lost 0; bases outside the gene matches: 14. The germline CDR1 and CDR2 sequences are SGHTA and FQGTGA. DNA for the CDR3: TGTGCCAGCAGCTTAGCCCAGGGGGGAGCGGGGGGCCTCTCCTACGAGCAGTACTTC. This codes for CASSLAQGGAGGLSYEQYF.

In this sample, this clone turned up once. This sequence joins TRBV7-2 and TRBJ2-7; 9 positions match TRBD2. With 0 bases clipped from V and 6 bases from J, the junction kept 3 bases outside the gene matches. The length of the CDR3 is 14 residues. Germline assignment: CDR1 SGHTA and CDR2 FQGNSA. In DNA form, the CDR3 reads TGTGCCAGCAGCTTAGCGTCGACTAGCGGCGAGCAGTACTTC. Encoded protein: CASSLASTSGEQYF.

The chain links TRBV7-9 to TRBJ1-4; possible D gene TRBD1, 5 bases. Germline V lookup: CDR1 SEHNR, CDR2 FQNEAQ (reference sequence). The CDR3 length is 14 residues. V lost 0 bases, J lost 8 bases, and 10 bases lay in between. CDR3 DNA: TGTGCCAGCAGCTTAGCGCCCGGACACGAAAAACTGTTTTTT. This sequence encodes CASSLAPGHEKLFF.

The V and J genes are TRBV5-6 and TRBJ1-4, with 7 positions matching TRBD1. The CDR3 length is 15 residues. From germline, CDR1 is SGHDT and CDR2 YYEEEE. After removal of 3 bases from V and 12 bases from J, the junction contained 14 bases not matched to a gene. CDR3 DNA: TGTGCCAGCAGCTCGTCGGACAGGCCGTATTTAGAACTGTTTTTT. Translated: CASSSSDRPYLELFF.

V usage is TRBV6-5 and J usage is TRBJ2-2, with 13 bases matching TRBD2. The V and J ends lost 8 bases and 7 bases, in that order; junction bases with no gene match: 4. The CDR3 has 14 amino acids. Germline CDR1 reads MNHEY; CDR2 reads SVGAGI. CDR3 bases: TGTGCCAGCGGGACTAGCGGGACCGGCGGGGAGCTGTTTTTT. This codes for CASGTSGTGGELFF.

This CDR3 reads CASSSYSRGRQDSTYEQYF. CDR3 nucleotides: TGTGCCAGCAGTTCGTATTCAAGGGGTCGACAAGACTCAACCTACGAGCAGTACTTC. The chain uses TRBV27 and TRBJ2-7; tentatively, D is TRBD1 (5 bases). The CDR3 is 19 residues long. V lost 4 bases and J 2 bases, leaving 27 bases between the germline ends. CDR1 is MNHEY and CDR2 is SMNVEV in the germline V gene (reference sequence).

The rearrangement links TRBV28 to TRBJ1-3; 10 nucleotides match TRBD1. Trimming removed 4 bases from V and 4 bases from J; junction bases left unmatched: 4. Germline CDR1 reads MDHEN; CDR2 reads SYDVKM. This CDR3 has 15 residues. The CDR3 spells CASSWWDRGGNTIYF. The CDR3 DNA follows: TGTGCCAGCAGTTGGTGGGACAGGGGAGGAAACACCATATATTTT.

CDR3 coding DNA: TGTGCCAGCGCTGCCCCTCGGTTTAATGAGCAGTTCTTC. Translating it yields CASAAPRFNEQFF. The V and J genes are TRBV2 and TRBJ2-1; D not resolved. This CDR3 is built from 13 residues. V lost 8 bases, J lost 7 bases, and 15 bases lay in between. Per the germline V gene, CDR1 is SNHLY and CDR2 is FYNNEI.

The V gene is TRBV7-9, the J gene TRBJ2-1; TRBD2 aligns across 12 bases. Trimming removed 1 base from V and 6 bases from J; junction bases left unmatched: 4. The CDR3 contains 16 residues. Germline V gene sequence: CDR1 SEHNR, CDR2 FQNEAQ (reference sequence). CDR3 protein: CASSLGASGGVNEQFF. Here the CDR3 DNA reads TGTGCCAGCAGCTTAGGGGCTAGCGGGGGGGTCAATGAGCAGTTCTTC.

The chain uses TRBV4-1 and TRBJ2-7; perhaps TRBD1 as D (6 bases). CDR3 length: 17 amino acids. Germline loops: CDR1 MGHRA, CDR2 YSYEKL. V lost 0 bases and J lost 0, with 15 bases in between. The CDR3 DNA reads as TGCGCCAGCAGCCAAGATAGTGGACAGCTTATCTCCTACGAGCAGTACTTC. The encoded protein is CASSQDSGQLISYEQYF.

The rearrangement links TRBV30 to TRBJ1-5, with no clear D. V lost 3 bases and J lost 4, with 10 bases in between. CDR3 length: 13 residues. CDR1 and CDR2 (germline): GTSNPN, SVGIG (reference sequence). In nucleotides, the CDR3 is TGTGCCTGGAGGAAAACAGTAAATCAGCCCCAGCATTTT. Protein: CAWRKTVNQPQHF.

The rearrangement uses TRBV7-9 and TRBJ1-1, with D possibly matching TRBD1 (6 bases). The CDR3 is 17 residues long. Trimming left V 3 bases short and J 3 bases short, with 20 bases between. The germline CDR1 and CDR2 sequences are SEHNR and FQNEAQ (reference sequence). CDR3 in amino acids: CASSLGKPSGADTEAFF. The CDR3 DNA reads TGTGCCAGCAGCTTGGGGAAACCCTCAGGGGCGGACACTGAAGCTTTCTTT.

This clone occurred once. This chain uses TRBV5-1 with TRBJ2-1, with 7 bases lining up with TRBD1. This CDR3 has 14 residues. With 0 bases clipped from V and 3 bases from J, the junction kept 0 bases outside the gene matches. Germline V gene lookup returns CDR1 SGHRS and CDR2 YFSETQ. CDR3 nucleotide sequence: TGCGCCAGCAGCTTGGGACAGGGCTACAATGAGCAGTTCTTC. This codes for CASSLGQGYNEQFF.

The rearrangement joins TRBV4-2 to TRBJ2-4, with TRBD2 matching over 8 bases. V lost 2 bases to trimming and J lost 0 bases; unmatched junction nucleotides: 6. Per germline, CDR1 LGHNA and CDR2 YNFKEQ. The CDR3 sequence is 17 residues long. CDR3 bases: TGTGCCAGCAGCCAACGAACTAGCGGTCTAGCCAAAAACATTCAGTACTTC. As protein: CASSQRTSGLAKNIQYF.

CDR3 amino acids: CASSVGMGAYEQYF. CDR3 bases: TGTGCCAGCAGCGTAGGGATGGGGGCGTACGAGCAGTACTTC. The chain recombines TRBV9 with TRBJ2-7; D possibly corresponds to TRBD1 (6 bases). Germline V gene lookup returns CDR1 SGDLS and CDR2 YYNGEE. Trimming left V 0 bases short and J 4 bases short, with 11 bases between. This CDR3 has 14 residues.